The table lists the clone carrying this TCR beta chain with a few counts. Per germline, CDR1 KGHDR and CDR2 SFDVKD. Trimming removed 7 bases from V and 4 bases from J; junction bases left unmatched: 2. The CDR3 runs 14 residues. This sample was included in a study of control samples from healthy donors and cancer patients. The method was immunoSEQ multiplex PCR; TCRdb's version includes in-frame clones alone and lacks a portion of them. The table lists roughly 99,000 clones, roughly 86% of them singletons. Sequencing was done on a sample of blood. The V call is TRBV24-1, the J call TRBJ2-1; 11 bases fit TRBD2. The source of this sequence is a man in his fifties or sixties in good health. The CDR3 sequence: CATRPSGGYNEQFF. DNA for the CDR3: TGTGCCACCAGGCCTAGCGGGGGGTACAATGAGCAGTTCTTC.